The 2 T cell receptor beta chains below come from one sample, sequenced in a study of shared clonotypes between healthy human individuals. Sequencing was performed with immunoSEQ multiplex PCR; in TCRdb, only in-frame clones are kept and a portion is missing. Of hundreds of thousands of clones listed, roughly 70% are singletons. Sequencing used memory CD4+ T cells sorted from blood. As to subset: CD45RA-negative fraction. All receptors derive from a man aged 25-45 years in good health.

Many counts were recorded for this clone. This chain links TRBV14 with TRBJ2-5, with 7 bases matching TRBD1. V lost 0 bases, J lost 9 bases, and 10 bases stayed unmatched. Germline V gives CDR1 SGHDN, CDR2 FVKESK. The CDR3 totals 15 residues. This chain's CDR3 is CASSQDPGGLDPQYF. In DNA, the CDR3 is TGTGCCAGCAGCCAAGATCCAGGGGGTTTGGACCCCCAGTACTTC. Looking up the rest from reference TRBV14 and TRBJ2-5 gives the full variable domain: EAGVTQFPSHSVIEKGQTVTLRCDPISGHDNLYWYRRVMGKEIKFLLHFVKESKQDESGMPNNRFLAERTGGTYSTLKVQPAELEDSGVYFCASSQDPGGLDPQYFGPGTRLLVL.

The rearrangement uses TRBV11-2 and TRBJ2-5; D remains unclear. Trimming took off 1 base at V and 2 bases at J, with 5 bases between the two ends. Looked up from germline, CDR1 is SGHAT and CDR2 is FQNNGV. The CDR3 extends over 13 amino acids. The CDR3 nucleotides read TGTGCCAGCAGCTTAGGACGGCAAGAGACCCAGTACTTC. Translated, it gives CASSLGRQETQYF.